This entry features one T cell receptor beta chain sequence. In the study's own analysis: Quantification of nucleated cells was approximated via reference gene primer amplification. The assay was immunoSEQ multiplex PCR, and TCRdb's table has in-frame clones only and misses some. From that table come the V and J calls and clone size; the DNA was used to work out D and trimming. The sample yields 200,000 or so clones, about 80% seen once. This record belongs to a study of blood T cell repertoires in COVID-19. This CDR3 has 15 amino acids. V was clipped by 4 bases and J by 6 bases, with 16 bases between them. Looked up from germline, CDR1 is SGHKS and CDR2 is YYEKEE (reference sequence).

Sequenced sample: PBMCs or T cells enriched from blood (not recorded which). V usage is TRBV5-5 and J usage is TRBJ1-4; D ambiguous. The receptor comes from a woman in her thirties or forties with acute COVID-19. The CDR3 bases are TGTGCCAGCAGCCCAAGAGGGTCCGTAGATGAAAAACTGTTTTTT. Encoded protein: CASSPRGSVDEKLFF.